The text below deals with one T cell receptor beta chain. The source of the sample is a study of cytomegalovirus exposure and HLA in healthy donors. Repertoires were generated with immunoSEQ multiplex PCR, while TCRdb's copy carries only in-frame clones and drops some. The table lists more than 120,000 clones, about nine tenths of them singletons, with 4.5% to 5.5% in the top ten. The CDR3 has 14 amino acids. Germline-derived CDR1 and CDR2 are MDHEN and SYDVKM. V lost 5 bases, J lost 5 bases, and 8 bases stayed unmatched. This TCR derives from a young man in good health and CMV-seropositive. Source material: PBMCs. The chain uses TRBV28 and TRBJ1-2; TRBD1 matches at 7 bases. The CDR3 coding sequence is TGTGCCAGCAGTGCAACCTACAGGGGATATGGCTACACCTTC. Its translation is CASSATYRGYGYTF.